The 11 T cell receptor beta chains given below trace back to one sample, sequenced in a study of CD8+ T cells in alopecia areata. The sequencing template was cDNA reverse transcribed from extracted RNA. Repertoires were generated with immunoSEQ multiplex PCR, while TCRdb's copy carries only in-frame clones and drops some. The sample contains about 110,000 clones, under 60% of which appear only once. Sequencing used NKG2D-low CD8+ T cells sorted from blood. The receptor set was obtained from a human donor with alopecia areata.

The V and J genes are TRBV28 and TRBJ1-2; no firm D call. V lost 5 bases to trimming and J lost 6 bases, with 7 bases between them. Germline CDR1 reads MDHEN; CDR2 reads SYDVKM. The CDR3 spans 11 residues. DNA for the CDR3: TGTGCCAGCAGTCTAAATCATGGCTACACCTTC. Its translation is CASSLNHGYTF.

The chain joins TRBV7-3 to TRBJ2-3; the match to TRBD2 covers 12 bases. CDR1 is SGHTA and CDR2 is FQGTGA in the germline V gene. After removal of 1 base from V and 4 bases from J, the junction contained 9 bases not matched to a gene. The CDR3 loop spans 18 amino acids. CDR3 DNA: TGTGCCAGCAGCTTAAAGTCTAGCGGGAGGGGATCTTCAGATACGCAGTATTTT. Amino acids: CASSLKSSGRGSSDTQYF.

The chain recombines TRBV4-1 with TRBJ1-1, with TRBD1 as a possible D gene (5 bases). The CDR3 has 14 amino acids. The V end lost 0 bases, the J end lost 5 bases, and 10 bases lay between the germline ends. CDR1 and CDR2 (germline): MGHRA, YSYEKL. CDR3 nucleotide sequence: TGCGCCAGCAGCCAAGAAGAAGGGGTGACTGAAGCTTTCTTT. It encodes CASSQEEGVTEAFF.

This clone has ten or more counts. The chain recombines TRBV7-9 with TRBJ2-6; D is uncertain. The germline gives CDR1 SEHNR, CDR2 FQNEAQ (reference sequence). This CDR3 has 16 amino acids. V was shortened by 5 bases and J by 2 bases, with 13 bases between the two germline ends. The CDR3, as DNA: TGTGCCAGCAGCGGACGGCTGGTCGCTGGGGCCAACGTCCTGACTTTC. Translation: CASSGRLVAGANVLTF.

The genes are TRBV7-9 and TRBJ2-1; D unresolved. The CDR3 is made up of 14 amino acids. Looked up from germline, CDR1 is SEHNR and CDR2 is FQNEAQ (reference sequence). Trimming took off 3 bases at V and 4 bases at J, with 10 bases between the two ends. DNA for the CDR3: TGTGCCAGCAGCTTCGCGGAGAGTTACAATGAGCAGTTCTTC. This gives the protein CASSFAESYNEQFF. The whole variable domain, remainder taken from reference TRBV7-9 and TRBJ2-1, is DTGVSQNPRHKITKRGQNVTFRCDPISEHNRLYWYRQTLGQGPEFLTYFQNEAQLEKSRLLSDRFSAERPKGSFSTLEIQRTEQGDSAMYLCASSFAESYNEQFFGPGTRLTVL.

The chain's CDR3 is CASSLPTGGSGPNTEAFF. CDR3 bases: TGCGCCAGCAGCTTGCCGACAGGGGGCAGCGGGCCGAACACTGAAGCTTTCTTT. The chain has TRBV5-1 and TRBJ1-1, with 10 bases fitting TRBD1. V lost 1 base, J lost 1 base, and 10 bases stayed unmatched. This CDR3 comprises 18 residues. Germline assignment: CDR1 SGHRS and CDR2 YFSETQ.

This clone was counted a single time. This chain connects TRBV27 to TRBJ2-1; 7 nucleotides align to TRBD2. Per the germline V gene, CDR1 is MNHEY and CDR2 is SMNVEV (reference sequence). CDR3 size: 15 residues. J gave up 5 bases and V 0 bases, and 4 bases lay outside the gene matches. CDR3 protein: CASSLSLAHDNEQFF. CDR3 in DNA: TGTGCCAGCAGTTTATCACTAGCGCACGACAATGAGCAGTTCTTC.

This chain uses TRBV5-6 with TRBJ1-1, with a tentative D call TRBD1 (5 bases). The CDR3 runs to 14 residues. V was shortened by 4 bases and J by 4 bases, with 14 bases between the two germline ends. Germline V gives CDR1 SGHDT, CDR2 YYEEEE. The CDR3 DNA follows: TGTGCCAGCAGCGTTAGGGGCCCTAGCACTGAAGCTTTCTTT. Translated, it gives CASSVRGPSTEAFF.

V and J are TRBV4-1 and TRBJ1-3; no clear D. This CDR3 is built from 14 residues. V was shortened by 6 bases and J by 2 bases, with 11 bases between the two germline ends. From germline, CDR1 is MGHRA and CDR2 YSYEKL. The CDR3 DNA sequence: TGCGCCAGCAGGTTGACGGAGACTGGAAACACCATATATTTT. Translation gives CASRLTETGNTIYF.

In its sample, this clone is medium-sized. CDR3 protein: CASSQYRGTEAFF. CDR3 DNA: TGTGCCAGCAGCCAATACAGGGGAACTGAAGCTTTCTTT. The genes are TRBV7-9 and TRBJ1-1; 7 positions agree with TRBD1. The CDR3 runs to 13 residues. After removal of 5 bases from V and 5 bases from J, the junction contained 5 bases not matched to a gene. CDR1 and CDR2 (germline): SEHNR, FQNEAQ (reference sequence).

The J gene is TRBJ1-2, the V gene TRBV9; D remains unclear. The CDR3 totals 14 residues. The germline CDR1 and CDR2 sequences are SGDLS and YYNGEE. Trimming removed 0 bases from V and 5 bases from J, with 11 bases in between. The CDR3, as DNA: TGTGCCAGCAGCGTAGGCGTCACAACGTATGGCTACACCTTC. Translating it yields CASSVGVTTYGYTF.